In this sample, the clone carrying this TCR beta chain turned up once. Deletions cut 4 bases from V and 4 bases from J, with 3 bases between. Per germline, CDR1 SGHTS and CDR2 YDEGEE. This CDR3 has 11 residues. This sample was taken from a study of T cell changes during pregnancy in multiple sclerosis. Libraries were prepared by immunoSEQ multiplex PCR; TCRdb keeps only in-frame clonotypes and omits some of them. Of some 110,000 clones detected, around nine tenths appear once; the ten largest clones hold roughly 1.4%. The source is a female donor with multiple sclerosis, enrolled in a pregnancy study. Material: peripheral blood, obtained in the third trimester of pregnancy. The chain uses TRBV5-8 and TRBJ1-5; D unresolved. DNA of the CDR3: TGTGCCAGCAGCGCGAATCAGCCCCAGCATTTT. Amino acids: CASSANQPQHF.